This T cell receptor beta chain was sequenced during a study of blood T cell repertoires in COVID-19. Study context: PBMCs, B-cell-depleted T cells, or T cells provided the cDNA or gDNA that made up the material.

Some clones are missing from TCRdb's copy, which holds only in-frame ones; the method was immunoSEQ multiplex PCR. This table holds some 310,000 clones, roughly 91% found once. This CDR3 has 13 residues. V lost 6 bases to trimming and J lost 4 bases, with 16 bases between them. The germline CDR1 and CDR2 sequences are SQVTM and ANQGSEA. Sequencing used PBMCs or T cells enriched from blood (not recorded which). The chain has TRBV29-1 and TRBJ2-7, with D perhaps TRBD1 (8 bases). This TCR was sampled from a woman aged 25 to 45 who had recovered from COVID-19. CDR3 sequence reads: CSVRTGGAYEQYF. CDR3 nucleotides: TGCAGCGTACGCACAGGGGGGGCTTACGAGCAGTACTTC.